This T cell receptor beta chain was profiled in a study of T cells in Graves' hyperthyroidism and ophthalmopathy. The junction had 7 bases not matched to a gene; V was cut back by 4 bases and J by 9 bases. Germline-derived CDR1 and CDR2 are KGHDR and SFDVKD. The CDR3 runs to 14 residues. This clonotype was counted only a few times. Template material for amplifying TCR beta CDR3 regions consisted of RNA transcripts. The HTBI primer set was used in a first-round RT-PCR of the TCR CDR3. TCRdb re-analysed the multiplex PCR reads in MiXCR, keeping a single row per CDR3 protein. The sample lists over 650,000 distinct CDR3 sequences, roughly 46% occurring once.

V usage is TRBV24-1 and J usage is TRBJ2-5; 10 bases are shared with TRBD1. Sequencing input: peripheral blood or thyroid tissue (not recorded which). The sequence was obtained from an adult man with Graves' disease, either hyperthyroidism or ophthalmopathy (not recorded which). The CDR3 bases are TGTGCCACCAGTGAGACGGACAGGGGGGAGCCCCAGTACTTC. This gives the protein CATSETDRGEPQYF.